The next 10 T cell receptor beta chains were all read from a single sample in a study of cytomegalovirus exposure and HLA in healthy donors. PCR amplification relied on 60 Vbeta primers (plus 13 Jbeta primers). This table comes from immunoSEQ multiplex PCR, and its TCRdb copy is limited to in-frame clones, with some not included. This table holds about 180,000 clones, around 83% found once. Sequencing was carried out using PBMCs. Receptors originate from a girl aged 2-9 years in good health and CMV-seropositive.

The V and J genes are TRBV6-1 and TRBJ1-4, with unresolved D. CDR1 is MNHNS, CDR2 SASEGT, per germline. The CDR3 extends over 13 amino acids. V dropped 11 bases and J dropped 13 bases, with 23 bases sitting between them. CDR3: CALNPLRKRALFF. In nucleotides, the CDR3 is TGTGCCTTAAACCCGCTTAGAAAGCGCGCACTGTTTTTT.

This sequence joins TRBV28 and TRBJ2-7, with 7 bases matching TRBD2. This CDR3 has 13 residues. After removal of 4 bases from V and 6 bases from J, the junction contained 6 bases not matched to a gene. CDR1 MDHEN and CDR2 SYDVKM come from the germline V gene. The CDR3 nucleotides are TGTGCCAGCAGTTCCTTTGTAGCGGGCGAGCAGTACTTC. Translating gives CASSSFVAGEQYF.

The chain links TRBV5-1 to TRBJ2-3, with D possibly TRBD2 on 5 matching bases. V lost 0 bases to trimming and J lost 0 bases, with 8 bases between them. This CDR3 spans 15 amino acids. Germline CDR1 reads SGHRS; CDR2 reads YFSETQ. This CDR3 is CASSLARTSTDTQYF. CDR3 DNA sequence: TGCGCCAGCAGCTTGGCGAGGACTAGCACAGATACGCAGTATTTT.

The V and J genes are TRBV25-1 and TRBJ1-1; 7 bases line up with TRBD1. Germline V gene data show CDR1 as MGHDK and CDR2 as SYGVNS. The J segment lost 1 base and the V segment lost 10 bases, leaving 3 bases of the junction unmatched. This CDR3 is built from 12 residues. The CDR3, as DNA: TGTGCCACGGGACAGAAGAACACTGAAGCTTTCTTT. Translating it yields CATGQKNTEAFF.

The chain employs TRBV2 and TRBJ2-6; no definite D call. V was trimmed by 4 bases and J by 4 bases, leaving 14 bases between them. This CDR3 has 16 residues. Germline V lookup: CDR1 SNHLY, CDR2 FYNNEI. The DNA for the CDR3 is TGTGCCAGCAGTGGGCAGGCCATCCCCGGGGCCAACGTCCTGACTTTC. Translation gives CASSGQAIPGANVLTF.

This chain connects TRBV28 to TRBJ1-1; 9 bases are a match to TRBD1. Trimming took 5 bases from V and 11 from J; bases not matched to a gene: 15. The germline CDR1 and CDR2 sequences are MDHEN and SYDVKM. CDR3 size: 15 residues. CDR3 residues: CASSPTPRTGVTAFF. The CDR3 nucleotides are TGTGCCAGCAGTCCAACTCCCAGGACAGGGGTTACGGCTTTCTTT. The full variable domain, with the rest looked up from reference TRBV28 and TRBJ1-1, is DVKVTQSSRYLVKRTGEKVFLECVQDMDHENMFWYRQDPGLGLRLIYFSYDVKMKEKGDIPEGYSVSREKKERFSLILESASTNQTSMYLCASSPTPRTGVTAFFGQGTRLTVV.

The V call is TRBV9, the J call TRBJ1-2, with 8 bases identical to TRBD1. This CDR3 has 15 amino acids. Trimming removed 0 bases from V and 4 bases from J; junction bases left unmatched: 5. Germline V CDR1 and CDR2: SGDLS, YYNGEE. The DNA for the CDR3 is TGTGCCAGCAGCGTAGATGGGACAGGTGGCTATGGCTACACCTTC. This gives the protein CASSVDGTGGYGYTF.

The rearrangement joins TRBV9 to TRBJ1-6; 7 nucleotides match TRBD1. V was clipped by 4 bases and J by 4 bases; unmatched bases: 5. Germline CDR1 SGDLS, CDR2 YYNGEE. This CDR3 spans 15 amino acids. CDR3 sequence reads: CASSNRDRYNSPLHF. The CDR3 region has the DNA TGTGCCAGCAGCAACCGGGACAGATATAATTCACCCCTCCACTTT.

On this clone: An end of the junction does not agree with germline; a read error may underlie this. The genes are TRBV11-3 and TRBJ1-2; D might be TRBD1 (5 bases). Germline CDR1 SGHNT, CDR2 YENEEA. The length of the CDR3 is 11 residues. In DNA form, the CDR3 reads TGTGCCAGGCGCCGACAGTTCTCATTGCCCTTC. This sequence encodes CARRRQFSLPF.

The V and J genes are TRBV5-1 and TRBJ2-4; tentative D call: TRBD2 (5 bases). Trimming left V 0 bases short and J 1 base short, with 26 bases between. The CDR3 is 21 amino acids. Germline lookup yields CDR1 SGHRS and CDR2 YFSETQ. This CDR3 is CASSLAGPEGITSSAKNIQYF. CDR3 bases: TGCGCCAGCAGCTTGGCCGGACCAGAGGGAATAACGTCTTCGGCCAAAAACATTCAGTACTTC.